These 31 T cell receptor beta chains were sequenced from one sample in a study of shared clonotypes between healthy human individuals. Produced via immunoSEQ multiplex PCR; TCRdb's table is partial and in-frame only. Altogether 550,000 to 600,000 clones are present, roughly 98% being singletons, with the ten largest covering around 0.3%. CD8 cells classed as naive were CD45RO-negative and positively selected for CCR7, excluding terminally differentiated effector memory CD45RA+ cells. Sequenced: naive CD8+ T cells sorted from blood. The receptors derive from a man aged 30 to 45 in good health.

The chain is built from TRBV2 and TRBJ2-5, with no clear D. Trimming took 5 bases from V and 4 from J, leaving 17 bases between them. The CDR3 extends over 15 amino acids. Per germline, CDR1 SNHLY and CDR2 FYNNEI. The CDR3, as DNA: TGTGCCAGCAGTCAACGCTTAGGTCAGCGAGAGACCCAGTACTTC. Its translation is CASSQRLGQRETQYF.

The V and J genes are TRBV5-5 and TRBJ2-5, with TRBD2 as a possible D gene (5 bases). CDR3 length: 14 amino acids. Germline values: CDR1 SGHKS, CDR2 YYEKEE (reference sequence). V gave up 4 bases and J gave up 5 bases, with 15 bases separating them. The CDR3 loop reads CASSLSTSGETQYF. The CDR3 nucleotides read TGTGCCAGCAGCCTGAGTACGAGCGGCGAGACCCAGTACTTC. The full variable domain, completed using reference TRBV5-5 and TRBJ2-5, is DAGVTQSPTHLIKTRGQQVTLRCSPISGHKSVSWYQQVLGQGPQFIFQYYEKEERGRGNFPDRFSARQFPNYSSELNVNALLLGDSALYLCASSLSTSGETQYFGPGTRLLVL.

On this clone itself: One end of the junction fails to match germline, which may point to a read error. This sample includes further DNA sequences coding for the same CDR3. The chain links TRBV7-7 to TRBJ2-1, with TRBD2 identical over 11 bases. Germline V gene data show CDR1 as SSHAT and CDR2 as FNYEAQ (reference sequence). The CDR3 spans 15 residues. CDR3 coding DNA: TGTGCTAGCAGCTTAGTAGCGGGAGGGCCCAATGAGCAGTTCTTC. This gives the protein CASSLVAGGPNEQFF.

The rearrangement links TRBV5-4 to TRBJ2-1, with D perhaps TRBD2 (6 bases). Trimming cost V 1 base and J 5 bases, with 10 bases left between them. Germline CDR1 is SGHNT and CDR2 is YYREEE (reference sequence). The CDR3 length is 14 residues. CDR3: CASSLSWGDNEQFF. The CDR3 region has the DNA TGTGCCAGCAGCTTGTCGTGGGGGGACAATGAGCAGTTCTTC. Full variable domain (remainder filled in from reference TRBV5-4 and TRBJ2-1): ETGVTQSPTHLIKTRGQQVTLRCSSQSGHNTVSWYQQALGQGPQFIFQYYREEENGRGNFPPRFSGLQFPNYSSELNVNALELDDSALYLCASSLSWGDNEQFFGPGTRLTVL.

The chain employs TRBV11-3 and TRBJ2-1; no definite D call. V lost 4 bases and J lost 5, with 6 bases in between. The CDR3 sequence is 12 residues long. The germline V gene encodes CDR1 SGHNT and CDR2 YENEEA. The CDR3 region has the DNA TGTGCCAGCAGCTCACATAACAATGAGCAGTTCTTC. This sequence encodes CASSSHNNEQFF.

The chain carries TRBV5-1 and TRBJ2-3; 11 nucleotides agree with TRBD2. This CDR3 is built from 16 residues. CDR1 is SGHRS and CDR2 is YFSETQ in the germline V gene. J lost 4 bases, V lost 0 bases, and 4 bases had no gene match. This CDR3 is CASSLELAGEADTQYF. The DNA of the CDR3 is TGCGCCAGCAGCTTGGAACTAGCGGGAGAGGCAGATACGCAGTATTTT.

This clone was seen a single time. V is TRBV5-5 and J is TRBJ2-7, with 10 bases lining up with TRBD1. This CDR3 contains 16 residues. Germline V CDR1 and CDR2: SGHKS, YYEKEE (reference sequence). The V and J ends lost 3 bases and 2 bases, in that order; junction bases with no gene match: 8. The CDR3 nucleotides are TGTGCCAGCAGCTCCCGCAGGACAGGGGGGCCCTACGAGCAGTACTTC. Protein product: CASSSRRTGGPYEQYF.

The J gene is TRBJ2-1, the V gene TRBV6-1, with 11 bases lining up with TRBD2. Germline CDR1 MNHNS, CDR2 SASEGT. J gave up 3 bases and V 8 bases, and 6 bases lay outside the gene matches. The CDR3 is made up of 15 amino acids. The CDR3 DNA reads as TGTGCCAGCCCGGGGGGACTAGCGGACTACAATGAGCAGTTCTTC. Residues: CASPGGLADYNEQFF.

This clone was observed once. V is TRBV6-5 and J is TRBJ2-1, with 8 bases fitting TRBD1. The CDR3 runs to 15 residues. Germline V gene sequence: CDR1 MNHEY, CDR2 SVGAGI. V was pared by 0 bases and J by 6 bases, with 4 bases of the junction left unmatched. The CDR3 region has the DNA TGTGCCAGCAGTTACTCTGGACAGGGAGGCAATGAGCAGTTCTTC. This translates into CASSYSGQGGNEQFF.

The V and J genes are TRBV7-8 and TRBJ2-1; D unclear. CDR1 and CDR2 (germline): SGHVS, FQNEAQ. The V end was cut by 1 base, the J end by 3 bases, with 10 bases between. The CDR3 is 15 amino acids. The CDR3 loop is CASSLEVPVYNEQFF. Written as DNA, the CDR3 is TGTGCCAGCAGCTTAGAAGTCCCCGTCTACAATGAGCAGTTCTTC.

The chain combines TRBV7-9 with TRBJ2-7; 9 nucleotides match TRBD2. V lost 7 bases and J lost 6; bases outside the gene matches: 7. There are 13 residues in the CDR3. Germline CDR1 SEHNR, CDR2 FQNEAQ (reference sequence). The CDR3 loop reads CASTAGGPREQYF. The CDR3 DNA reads TGTGCCAGCACCGCGGGAGGGCCGCGCGAGCAGTACTTC.

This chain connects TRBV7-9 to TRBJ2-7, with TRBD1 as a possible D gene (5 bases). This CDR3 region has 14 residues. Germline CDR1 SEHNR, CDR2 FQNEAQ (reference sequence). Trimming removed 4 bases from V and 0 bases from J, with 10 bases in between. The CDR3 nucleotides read TGTGCCAGCAGCTCCGACAGAAACTCCTACGAGCAGTACTTC. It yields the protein CASSSDRNSYEQYF.

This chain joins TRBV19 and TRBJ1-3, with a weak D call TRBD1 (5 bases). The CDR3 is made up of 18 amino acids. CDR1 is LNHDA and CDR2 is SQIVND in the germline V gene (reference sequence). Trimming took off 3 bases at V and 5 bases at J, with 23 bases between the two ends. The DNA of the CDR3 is TGTGCCAGTAGTATCGGGCTTGAGGAGACAGCGAAAAGAAACACCATATATTTT. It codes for CASSIGLEETAKRNTIYF. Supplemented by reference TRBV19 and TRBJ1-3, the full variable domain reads DGGITQSPKYLFRKEGQNVTLSCEQNLNHDAMYWYRQDPGQGLRLIYYSQIVNDFQKGDIAEGYSVSREKKESFPLTVTSAQKNPTAFYLCASSIGLEETAKRNTIYFGEGSWLTVV.

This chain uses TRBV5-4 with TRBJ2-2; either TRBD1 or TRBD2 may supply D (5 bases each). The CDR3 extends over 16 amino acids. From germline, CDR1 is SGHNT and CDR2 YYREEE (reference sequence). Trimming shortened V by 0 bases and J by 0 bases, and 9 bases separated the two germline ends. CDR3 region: CASSLGGTANTGELFF. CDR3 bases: TGTGCCAGCAGCTTGGGTGGGACCGCGAACACCGGGGAGCTGTTTTTT.

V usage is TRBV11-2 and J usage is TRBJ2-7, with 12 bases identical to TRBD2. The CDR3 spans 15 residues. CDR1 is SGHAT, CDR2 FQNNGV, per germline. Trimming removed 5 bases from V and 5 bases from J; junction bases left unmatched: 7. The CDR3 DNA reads TGTGCCAGCAGCCCCCTAGCGGGAGGGCCGGACGAGCAGTACTTC. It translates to CASSPLAGGPDEQYF.

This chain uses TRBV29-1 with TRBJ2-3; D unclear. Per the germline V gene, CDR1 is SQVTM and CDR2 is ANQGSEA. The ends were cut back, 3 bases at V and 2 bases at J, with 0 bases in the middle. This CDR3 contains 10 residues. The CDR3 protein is CSVDTDTQYF. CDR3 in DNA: TGCAGCGTTGACACAGATACGCAGTATTTT.

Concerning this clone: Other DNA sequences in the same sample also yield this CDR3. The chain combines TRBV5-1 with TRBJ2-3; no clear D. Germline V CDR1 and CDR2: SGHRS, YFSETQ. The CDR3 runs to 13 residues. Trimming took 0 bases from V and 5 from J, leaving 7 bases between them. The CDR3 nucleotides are TGCGCCAGCAGCTTGGTGGGATTAGATACGCAGTATTTT. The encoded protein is CASSLVGLDTQYF.

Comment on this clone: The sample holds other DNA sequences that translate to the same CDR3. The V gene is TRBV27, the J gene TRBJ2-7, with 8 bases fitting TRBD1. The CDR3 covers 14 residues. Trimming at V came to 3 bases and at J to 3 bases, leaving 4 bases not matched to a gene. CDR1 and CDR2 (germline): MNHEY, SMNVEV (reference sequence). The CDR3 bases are TGTGCCAGCAGTTTCGGGACAGGTAACTACGAGCAGTACTTC. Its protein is CASSFGTGNYEQYF.

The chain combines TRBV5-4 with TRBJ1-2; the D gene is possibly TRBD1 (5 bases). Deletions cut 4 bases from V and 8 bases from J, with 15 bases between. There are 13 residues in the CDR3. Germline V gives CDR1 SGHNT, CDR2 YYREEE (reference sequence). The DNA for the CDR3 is TGTGCCAGCAGCATGGGGCTATCTGAGGGCTACACCTTC. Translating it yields CASSMGLSEGYTF.

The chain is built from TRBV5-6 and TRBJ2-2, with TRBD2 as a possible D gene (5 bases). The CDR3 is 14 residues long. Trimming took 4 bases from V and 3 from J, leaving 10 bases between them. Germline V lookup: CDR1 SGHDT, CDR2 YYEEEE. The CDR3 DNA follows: TGTGCCAGCAGCCCGGGGAGTGACACCGGGGAGCTGTTTTTT. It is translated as CASSPGSDTGELFF.

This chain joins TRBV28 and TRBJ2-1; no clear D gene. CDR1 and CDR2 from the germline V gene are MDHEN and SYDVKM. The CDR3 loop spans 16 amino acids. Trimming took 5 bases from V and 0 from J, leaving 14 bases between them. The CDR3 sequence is CASSPFDTHSYNEQFF. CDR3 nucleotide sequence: TGTGCCAGCAGTCCCTTTGACACTCACTCCTACAATGAGCAGTTCTTC.

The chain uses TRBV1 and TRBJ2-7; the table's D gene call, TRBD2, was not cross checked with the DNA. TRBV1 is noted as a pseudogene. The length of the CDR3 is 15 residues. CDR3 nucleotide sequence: TGCACCAGCAGCCAAGCTGGGACTAGCGACTACGAGCAGTACTTC. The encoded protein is CTSSQAGTSDYEQYF.

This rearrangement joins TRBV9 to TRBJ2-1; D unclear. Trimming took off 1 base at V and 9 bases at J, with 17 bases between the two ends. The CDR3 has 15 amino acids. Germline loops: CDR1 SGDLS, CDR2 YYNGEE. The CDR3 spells CASSVIPDQYGEQFF. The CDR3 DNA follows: TGTGCCAGCAGCGTAATACCGGACCAATACGGTGAGCAGTTCTTC.

The chain's CDR3 is CASTLGTGGYEQYF. As DNA, the CDR3 is TGTGCCAGCACCCTCGGGACAGGGGGCTACGAGCAGTACTTC. The J gene is TRBJ2-7, the V gene TRBV27; 11 bases are shared with TRBD1. Germline V gene lookup returns CDR1 MNHEY and CDR2 SMNVEV (reference sequence). After removal of 7 bases from V and 3 bases from J, the junction contained 5 bases not matched to a gene. CDR3 length: 14 amino acids.

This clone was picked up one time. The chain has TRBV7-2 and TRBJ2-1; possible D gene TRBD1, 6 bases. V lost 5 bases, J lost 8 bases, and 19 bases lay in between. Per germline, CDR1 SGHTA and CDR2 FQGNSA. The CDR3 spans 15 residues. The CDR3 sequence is CASSPGQPPVDEQFF. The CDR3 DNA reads TGTGCCAGCAGCCCCGGACAGCCCCCTGTGGATGAGCAGTTCTTC.

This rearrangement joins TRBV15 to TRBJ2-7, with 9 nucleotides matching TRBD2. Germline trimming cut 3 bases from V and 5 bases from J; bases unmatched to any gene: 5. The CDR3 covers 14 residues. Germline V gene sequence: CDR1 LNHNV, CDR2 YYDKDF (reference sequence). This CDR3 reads CATSSGGLANEQYF. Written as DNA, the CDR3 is TGTGCCACCAGCAGTGGGGGACTAGCCAACGAGCAGTACTTC.

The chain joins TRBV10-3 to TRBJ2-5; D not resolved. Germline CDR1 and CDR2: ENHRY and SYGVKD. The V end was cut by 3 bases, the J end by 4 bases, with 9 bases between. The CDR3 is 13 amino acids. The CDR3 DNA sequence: TGTGCCATCAGTGAAGTAGGTACAGAGACCCAGTACTTC. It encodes CAISEVGTETQYF.

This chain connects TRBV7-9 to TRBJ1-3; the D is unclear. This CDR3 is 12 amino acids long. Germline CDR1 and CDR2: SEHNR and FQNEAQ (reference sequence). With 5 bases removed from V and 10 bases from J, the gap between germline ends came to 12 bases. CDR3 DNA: TGTGCCAGCAGCCCCCCCCGAGGGACCATATATTTT. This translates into CASSPPRGTIYF.

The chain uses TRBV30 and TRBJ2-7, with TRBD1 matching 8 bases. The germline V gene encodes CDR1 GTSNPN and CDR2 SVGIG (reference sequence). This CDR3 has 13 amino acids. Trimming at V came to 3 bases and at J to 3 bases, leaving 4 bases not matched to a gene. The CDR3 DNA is TGTGCCTGGAGGGGAACAGGGGGCTACGAGCAGTACTTC. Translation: CAWRGTGGYEQYF.

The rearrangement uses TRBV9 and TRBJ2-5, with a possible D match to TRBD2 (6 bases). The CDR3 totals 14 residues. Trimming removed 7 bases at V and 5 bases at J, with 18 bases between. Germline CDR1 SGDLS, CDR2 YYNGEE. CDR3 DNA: TGTGCCAGCTCCAGCCACGGGAGTAAGGAGACCCAGTACTTC. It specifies CASSSHGSKETQYF.

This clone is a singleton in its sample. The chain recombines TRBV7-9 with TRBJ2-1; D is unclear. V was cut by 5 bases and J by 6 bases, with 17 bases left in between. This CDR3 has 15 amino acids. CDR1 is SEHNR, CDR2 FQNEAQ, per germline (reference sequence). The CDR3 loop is CASSPEQQAVNEQFF. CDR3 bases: TGTGCCAGCAGCCCCGAACAGCAGGCAGTCAATGAGCAGTTCTTC. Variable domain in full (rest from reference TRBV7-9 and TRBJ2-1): DTGVSQNPRHKITKRGQNVTFRCDPISEHNRLYWYRQTLGQGPEFLTYFQNEAQLEKSRLLSDRFSAERPKGSFSTLEIQRTEQGDSAMYLCASSPEQQAVNEQFFGPGTRLTVL.